Listed below are T cell receptor beta chains from one sample, sequenced in a study of T cells in localized non-small cell lung cancer. TCRdb's copy holds only in-frame clones and misses some; the assay was immunoSEQ multiplex PCR. The table has 100,000 to 150,000 clones, around 90% seen once; the top ten hold around 1.5%. Sequencing was performed on peripheral blood, taken before any cancer treatment. The source is a female donor older than 55 with stage I lung adenocarcinoma. CDR3s include the opening cysteine and the closing phenylalanine or tryptophan. D genes are given only for firm matches. Size is stated for part of the rows, as once, few or many counts, or as a class when the clone is expanded.

D	size	V	J	CDR3	DNA
.	.	TRBV2	TRBJ2-4	CATYGSTVLAKNIQYF	TGTGCCACCTATGGATCGACGGTTCTAGCCAAAAACATTCAGTACTTC
TRBD1	.	TRBV7-2	TRBJ1-3	CASLRTPDRVVGNTIYF	TGTGCCAGCTTGCGTACCCCCGACAGGGTAGTAGGAAACACCATATATTTT
.	.	TRBV11-2	TRBJ1-3	CASSLMGGTGNTIYF	TGTGCCAGCAGCTTAATGGGGGGAACTGGAAACACCATATATTTT
.	.	TRBV9	TRBJ2-7	CASSQGPARGEQYF	TGTGCCAGCAGCCAGGGACCAGCTCGCGGCGAGCAGTACTTC
TRBD1	.	TRBV5-5	TRBJ2-5	CASSLYGTAPQETQYF	TGTGCCAGCAGCTTGTACGGGACAGCGCCTCAAGAGACCCAGTACTTC
TRBD1	few	TRBV6-1	TRBJ1-2	CASVVDRGLGGYTF	TGTGCCAGCGTAGTTGACAGGGGGCTAGGTGGCTACACCTTC
.	.	TRBV7-9	TRBJ2-1	CATPVSYNEQFF	TGTGCCACCCCGGTATCCTACAATGAGCAGTTCTTC
TRBD2	.	TRBV6-6	TRBJ2-1	CASSSLLAGGSGQFF	TGTGCCAGCAGTTCGTTGCTAGCGGGCGGGTCGGGGCAGTTCTTC
.	.	TRBV5-4	TRBJ2-2	CASSQKTGQHGELFF	TGTGCCAGCAGCCAAAAGACAGGACAACACGGGGAGCTGTTTTTT
.	.	TRBV5-1	TRBJ2-2	CASSYSAGNTGELFF	TGCGCCAGCAGCTACAGTGCCGGGAACACCGGGGAGCTGTTTTTT
TRBD1	.	TRBV7-8	TRBJ2-1	CASSSAGTGTGRQQFF	TGTGCCAGCAGCTCCGCGGGGACAGGGACAGGGAGGCAGCAGTTCTTC
.	few	TRBV28	TRBJ1-4	CASSPTGYNEKLFF	TGTGCCAGCAGCCCAACCGGGTATAATGAAAAACTGTTTTTT
TRBD2	.	TRBV7-2	TRBJ2-5	CASSPPGLASETQYF	TGTGCCAGCAGCCCACCGGGACTAGCGTCAGAGACCCAGTACTTC
.	.	TRBV6-5	TRBJ2-7	CASSQTSYEQYF	TGTGCCAGCAGTCAGACCAGTTACGAGCAGTACTTC
.	.	TRBV6-1	TRBJ2-5	CASSVIGGVETQYF	TGTGCCAGCAGTGTGATTGGGGGAGTGGAGACCCAGTACTTC
.	.	TRBV7-6	TRBJ1-3	CASSSWSASGNTIYF	TGTGCCAGCAGCTCATGGTCAGCCTCTGGAAACACCATATATTTT
.	few	TRBV6-4	TRBJ1-1	CASRMTENTEAFF	TGTGCCAGCAGGATGACAGAGAACACTGAAGCTTTCTTT
.	.	TRBV28	TRBJ2-7	CASIPLGGGGTYEQYF	TGTGCCAGCATACCGCTGGGGGGAGGGGGCACCTACGAGCAGTACTTC
TRBD1	.	TRBV18	TRBJ2-7	CASSLRQGASDEQYF	TGTGCCAGCTCCCTCAGACAGGGGGCTTCGGACGAGCAGTACTTC
TRBD2	.	TRBV6-9	TRBJ2-3	CASSKPLPGLAGDTQYF	TGTGCCAGCAGTAAACCCCTTCCGGGCCTAGCGGGTGATACGCAGTATTTT
.	.	TRBV9	TRBJ1-1	CASSVGGVFPAFF	TGTGCCAGCAGCGTTGGCGGCGTCTTCCCGGCTTTCTTT
.	.	TRBV6-5	TRBJ2-5	CASSQGRGETQYF	TGTGCCAGCAGTCAGGGGAGAGGGGAGACCCAGTACTTC
TRBD1	.	TRBV7-3	TRBJ2-1	CASSFGTGENEQFF	TGTGCCAGCAGCTTCGGGACAGGGGAAAATGAGCAGTTCTTC
TRBD1	few	TRBV5-1	TRBJ1-1	CASSLAQGANTEAFF	TGCGCCAGCAGTCTTGCGCAGGGGGCCAACACTGAAGCTTTCTTT